This TCR beta chain was captured in a study of T cells after yellow fever vaccination. A word on this clonotype: The antigen is not known. Compared with germline, one end of the junction differs, possibly owing to a read error.

In making TCR cDNA, 5'RACE template switching added a universal primer site and UMIs to it. Each CDR3 protein is one row after TCRdb ran MiXCR on the 5' RACE reads. Of about 69,000 distinct CDR3 sequences listed, 5% to 6.5% are singletons. Study outcomes and limitations: Among primary-vaccination clones, most reappeared after the booster, at roughly 95% for CD4 and more than 75% for CD8.

This specimen consisted of CD4+ T cells sorted from PBMCs, obtained less than 18 days after the first yellow fever vaccination. This sequence originates from a young man who received the YFV17D yellow fever vaccine.

The CDR3 DNA reads as TGTGCCAGCAGACTGGGAGGTCAGACCCAGCATTTT. Its protein is CASRLGGQTQHF. The chain is built from TRBV12-3 or TRBV12-4 and TRBJ1-5, with no clear D. This CDR3 is 12 amino acids long.